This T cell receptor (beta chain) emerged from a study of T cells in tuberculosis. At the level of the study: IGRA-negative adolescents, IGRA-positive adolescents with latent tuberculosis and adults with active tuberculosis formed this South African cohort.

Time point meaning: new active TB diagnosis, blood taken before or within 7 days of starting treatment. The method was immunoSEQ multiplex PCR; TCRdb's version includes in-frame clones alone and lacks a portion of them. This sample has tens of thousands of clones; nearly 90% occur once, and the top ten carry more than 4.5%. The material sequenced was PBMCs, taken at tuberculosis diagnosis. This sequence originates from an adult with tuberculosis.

The DNA for the CDR3 is TGTGCCTGGAGCCCAGGACAGGTCAAGGGCTACACCTTC. This translates into CAWSPGQVKGYTF. The chain employs TRBV30 and TRBJ1-2; 7 bases are a match to TRBD1. The V and J ends lost 3 bases and 8 bases, in that order; junction bases with no gene match: 9. CDR1 and CDR2 from the germline V gene are GTSNPN and SVGIG (reference sequence). The CDR3 consists of 13 residues.